These 26 T cell receptor beta chains came from one sample sequenced in a study of technical replicates of blood from several donors. Assay used: immunoSEQ multiplex PCR; TCRdb lists only in-frame clones, some missing. The table includes tens of thousands of clones, around 94% detected once. The sample was T cells isolated from PBMCs. These receptors came from a human donor in good health.

The chain is built from TRBV11-2 and TRBJ2-7; 10 bases are a match to TRBD1. The CDR3 is made up of 15 amino acids. Germline V gene sequence: CDR1 SGHAT, CDR2 FQNNGV. V lost 4 bases and J lost 2; bases outside the gene matches: 5. CDR3 nucleotide sequence: TGTGCCAGCAGCTCATCGGGACAGGGGACCTACGAGCAGTACTTC. Protein product: CASSSSGQGTYEQYF. The entire variable domain, with the rest obtained from reference TRBV11-2 and TRBJ2-7, is as follows: EAGVAQSPRYKIIEKRQSVAFWCNPISGHATLYWYQQILGQGPKLLIQFQNNGVVDDSQLPKDRFSAERLKGVDSTLKIQPAKLEDSAVYLCASSSSGQGTYEQYFGPGTRLTVT.

The chain links TRBV5-1 to TRBJ1-5; D unclear. The CDR3 sequence is 13 residues long. Trimming removed 0 bases at V and 4 bases at J, with 5 bases between. Germline CDR1 reads SGHRS; CDR2 reads YFSETQ. The chain's CDR3 is CASSLDINQPQHF. The CDR3 coding sequence is TGCGCCAGCAGCTTGGATATAAATCAGCCCCAGCATTTT.

The chain employs TRBV9 and TRBJ1-2; the match to TRBD1 covers 7 bases. This CDR3 comprises 17 residues. Germline V gives CDR1 SGDLS, CDR2 YYNGEE. V was pared by 1 base and J by 4 bases, with 13 bases of the junction left unmatched. For the CDR3, the DNA is TGTGCCAGCAGCGTAAACAAGCATGGGACAGCGAGCTATGGCTACACCTTC. Amino acids: CASSVNKHGTASYGYTF.

The rearrangement joins TRBV6-5 to TRBJ1-2; 7 nucleotides agree with TRBD1. Trimming cost V 2 bases and J 4 bases; bases outside gene matches: 4. Germline loops: CDR1 MNHEY, CDR2 SVGAGI. CDR3 length: 14 residues. The CDR3 spells CASSYRTGLYGYTF. In nucleotides, the CDR3 is TGTGCCAGCAGTTACCGGACAGGCCTCTATGGCTACACCTTC.

The V and J genes are TRBV18 and TRBJ2-7; D not resolved. CDR1 is KGHSH, CDR2 LQKENI, per germline. V was clipped by 6 bases and J by 3 bases, with 12 bases between them. The CDR3 consists of 13 residues. CDR3 region: CASSAGTHYEQYF. The CDR3 DNA is TGTGCCAGCTCTGCAGGAACCCACTACGAGCAGTACTTC. The variable domain in full, with the rest retrieved from reference TRBV18 and TRBJ2-7, is NAGVMQNPRHLVRRRGQEARLRCSPMKGHSHVYWYRQLPEEGLKFMVYLQKENIIDESGMPKERFSAEFPKEGPSILRIQQVVRGDSAAYFCASSAGTHYEQYFGPGTRLTVT.

V gene TRBV27 combines with J gene TRBJ1-4, with a weak D call TRBD1 (5 bases). Between the trimmed V and J ends, which lost 6 bases and 4 bases, there was a span of 6 bases. Per germline, CDR1 MNHEY and CDR2 SMNVEV (reference sequence). The CDR3 is 12 residues long. Here the CDR3 reads CASRGLNEKLFF. CDR3 nucleotide sequence: TGTGCCAGCAGGGGACTTAATGAAAAACTGTTTTTT.

The genes are TRBV6-5 and TRBJ2-6; D is unclear. The CDR3 has 15 amino acids. Per the germline V gene, CDR1 is MNHEY and CDR2 is SVGAGI. The V gene lost 4 bases and the J gene lost 5 bases, with 12 bases spanning the gap. This CDR3 reads CASSFDTSRANVLTF. The CDR3 region has the DNA TGTGCCAGCAGTTTCGACACCAGTCGGGCCAACGTCCTGACTTTC.

This chain joins TRBV19 and TRBJ2-7; D uncertain. The length of the CDR3 is 14 residues. V was shortened by 5 bases and J by 0 bases, with 11 bases between the two germline ends. Germline values: CDR1 LNHDA, CDR2 SQIVND (reference sequence). The CDR3 sequence: CASSRQQLSYEQYF. CDR3 DNA: TGTGCCAGTAGTCGGCAACAGCTCTCCTACGAGCAGTACTTC.

The chain is built from TRBV18 and TRBJ2-7, with 11 bases that match TRBD2. The CDR3 extends over 18 amino acids. CDR1 is KGHSH and CDR2 is LQKENI in the germline V gene. V lost 3 bases to trimming and J lost 4 bases; unmatched junction nucleotides: 14. This CDR3 is CASSPAPTTSGSMYEQYF. CDR3 nucleotide sequence: TGTGCCAGCTCACCGGCCCCAACCACTAGCGGGAGTATGTACGAGCAGTACTTC.

V usage is TRBV28 and J usage is TRBJ2-1; 13 nucleotides align to TRBD2. Trimming removed 7 bases from V and 7 bases from J; junction bases left unmatched: 10. The CDR3 is 16 amino acids. CDR1 is MDHEN, CDR2 SYDVKM, per germline. The CDR3 bases are TGTGCCAGCACCAGAGGACTAGCGGGAGCGAGAAATGAGCAGTTCTTC. Its protein is CASTRGLAGARNEQFF.

This sequence joins TRBV30 and TRBJ2-5, with TRBD2 identical over 8 bases. This CDR3 spans 20 amino acids. Trimming cost V 0 bases and J 2 bases; bases outside gene matches: 20. CDR1 is GTSNPN and CDR2 is SVGIG in the germline V gene (reference sequence). The CDR3 region is CAWSVLGSGASAGKQETQYF. The CDR3 DNA follows: TGTGCCTGGAGTGTACTAGGTAGCGGGGCCTCCGCGGGTAAGCAAGAGACCCAGTACTTC. Full variable domain (remainder filled in from reference TRBV30 and TRBJ2-5): SQTIHQWPATLVQPVGSPLSLECTVEGTSNPNLYWYRQAAGRGLQLLFYSVGIGQISSEVPQNLSASRPQDRQFILSSKKLLLSDSGFYLCAWSVLGSGASAGKQETQYFGPGTRLLVL.

This clone has just one count. This chain links TRBV9 with TRBJ2-2; D may be TRBD2 (6 bases). The CDR3 has 14 residues. Germline assignment: CDR1 SGDLS and CDR2 YYNGEE. V dropped 0 bases and J dropped 5 bases, with 8 bases sitting between them. The CDR3 DNA reads as TGTGCCAGCAGCGTAGTGGGGGGTACCGGGGAGCTGTTTTTT. Its translation is CASSVVGGTGELFF. The whole variable domain, remainder taken from reference TRBV9 and TRBJ2-2, is DSGVTQTPKHLITATGQRVTLRCSPRSGDLSVYWYQQSLDQGLQFLIQYYNGEERAKGNILERFSAQQFPDLHSELNLSSLELGDSALYFCASSVVGGTGELFFGEGSRLTVL.

This chain links TRBV6-6 with TRBJ2-3; 7 bases line up with TRBD1. V dropped 6 bases and J dropped 0; count of bases not matched to a gene: 6. The germline gives CDR1 MNHNY, CDR2 SVGAGI (reference sequence). There are 15 residues in the CDR3. The CDR3 coding sequence is TGTGCCAGCAGCCACAGGGGACAGAGCACAGATACGCAGTATTTT. Amino acid sequence: CASSHRGQSTDTQYF.

The chain carries TRBV9 and TRBJ2-3; no definite D call. This CDR3 contains 15 residues. From germline, CDR1 is SGDLS and CDR2 YYNGEE. Trimming cost V 3 bases and J 2 bases, with 13 bases left between them. The CDR3 here is CASSARGDFTDTQYF. The CDR3 bases are TGTGCCAGCAGCGCCCGCGGCGACTTCACAGATACGCAGTATTTT.

This chain uses TRBV9 with TRBJ2-1; 11 positions match TRBD2. There are 15 residues in the CDR3. The germline V gene has CDR1 SGDLS and CDR2 YYNGEE. V shed 4 bases, J shed 2 bases, and the junction held 2 bases outside the gene matches. CDR3 sequence (DNA): TGTGCCAGCAGCACTAGCGGGAGCCCCTACAATGAGCAGTTCTTC. Protein sequence: CASSTSGSPYNEQFF.

J is TRBJ1-1 and V is TRBV10-1; D is unclear. Germline V gene sequence: CDR1 WNHNN, CDR2 SYGVQD (reference sequence). This CDR3 has 13 amino acids. Trimming took off 1 base at V and 1 base at J, with 4 bases between the two ends. CDR3: CASSELKNTEAFF. CDR3 nucleotides: TGCGCCAGCAGTGAGTTAAAGAACACTGAAGCTTTCTTT.

This sequence joins TRBV4-2 and TRBJ2-5; 11 bases fit TRBD2. V lost 4 bases, J lost 2 bases, and 6 bases stayed unmatched. The CDR3 consists of 16 residues. The V gene's germline CDR1 is LGHNA and CDR2 YNFKEQ. CDR3 DNA sequence: TGTGCCAGCAGCCCCCTGACTAGCGGGGAGCAAGAGACCCAGTACTTC. Encoded protein: CASSPLTSGEQETQYF.

The rearrangement uses TRBV7-8 and TRBJ1-1, with 7 bases aligning to TRBD1. V lost 5 bases to trimming and J lost 7 bases; unmatched junction nucleotides: 10. The CDR3 totals 14 residues. The germline CDR1 and CDR2 sequences are SGHVS and FQNEAQ. In DNA, the CDR3 is TGTGCCAGCAGCCCTACCCGAGGACAGGTTGAAGCTTTCTTT. It translates to CASSPTRGQVEAFF.

The chain combines TRBV2 with TRBJ1-3; TRBD1 might be the D (5 bases). V lost 6 bases to trimming and J lost 4 bases, with 13 bases between them. This CDR3 has 14 residues. Germline assignment: CDR1 SNHLY and CDR2 FYNNEI. The CDR3 loop reads CASRSGLRGNTIYF. The CDR3 coding sequence is TGTGCCAGCAGATCGGGACTGCGAGGAAACACCATATATTTT.

This chain links TRBV7-6 with TRBJ2-5; the D gene is possibly TRBD2 (5 bases). Trimming took 2 bases from V and 2 from J, leaving 15 bases between them. The CDR3 has 16 residues. Germline CDR1 is SGHVS and CDR2 is FNYEAQ. CDR3 sequence: CASSLSFRGLQETQYF. The CDR3 nucleotides read TGTGCCAGCAGCTTAAGTTTTCGTGGACTTCAAGAGACCCAGTACTTC. The full variable domain, rest sourced from reference TRBV7-6 and TRBJ2-5, is GAGVSQSPRYKVTKRGQDVALRCDPISGHVSLYWYRQALGQGPEFLTYFNYEAQQDKSGLPNDRFSAERPEGSISTLTIQRTEQRDSAMYRCASSLSFRGLQETQYFGPGTRLLVL.

V and J are TRBV5-6 and TRBJ1-5; TRBD1 matches 7 bases. Germline V lookup: CDR1 SGHDT, CDR2 YYEEEE. V was clipped by 5 bases and J by 6 bases; unmatched bases: 17. The CDR3 is 17 residues long. The CDR3 DNA reads TGTGCCAGCAGTCATAAGACAGGGTCGGCAACAAGTCAGCCCCAGCATTTT. It specifies CASSHKTGSATSQPQHF.

This clone was detected a few times. This sequence joins TRBV19 and TRBJ1-5; D is perhaps TRBD1 (5 bases). Between the trimmed V and J ends, which lost 3 bases and 5 bases, there was a span of 8 bases. The CDR3 consists of 13 residues. CDR1 is LNHDA and CDR2 is SQIVND in the germline V gene (reference sequence). The CDR3 spells CASSIVRDQPQHF. The CDR3 nucleotides read TGTGCCAGTAGTATTGTCAGGGATCAGCCCCAGCATTTT. Full variable domain (outside the CDR3, taken from reference TRBV19 and TRBJ1-5): DGGITQSPKYLFRKEGQNVTLSCEQNLNHDAMYWYRQDPGQGLRLIYYSQIVNDFQKGDIAEGYSVSREKKESFPLTVTSAQKNPTAFYLCASSIVRDQPQHFGDGTRLSIL.

This chain connects TRBV28 to TRBJ1-4, with D maybe TRBD1 (5 bases). Per germline, CDR1 MDHEN and CDR2 SYDVKM. This CDR3 region has 13 residues. V lost 10 bases to trimming and J lost 4 bases, with 13 bases between them. The CDR3 DNA is TGTGCCACCATTGACAGATTTAATGAAAAACTGTTTTTT. Protein product: CATIDRFNEKLFF.

The CDR3 nucleotides read TGTGCCAGCAGCTTAGGCGGGGAAAAGCAGTACTTC. Translation: CASSLGGEKQYF. The V call is TRBV7-9, the J call TRBJ2-7, with D perhaps matching TRBD2 (6 bases). Germline CDR1 and CDR2: SEHNR and FQNEAQ (reference sequence). The CDR3 covers 12 residues. Trimming pared 1 base from V and 8 bases from J, leaving 9 bases between. Full variable domain (missing parts from reference TRBV7-9 and TRBJ2-7): DTGVSQNPRHKITKRGQNVTFRCDPISEHNRLYWYRQTLGQGPEFLTYFQNEAQLEKSRLLSDRFSAERPKGSFSTLEIQRTEQGDSAMYLCASSLGGEKQYFGPGTRLTVT.

V usage is TRBV7-9 and J usage is TRBJ2-7; 8 bases line up with TRBD1. Germline trimming cut 2 bases from V and 4 bases from J; bases unmatched to any gene: 4. This CDR3 has 14 amino acids. Per germline, CDR1 SEHNR and CDR2 FQNEAQ (reference sequence). The CDR3 here is CASSLSRTGYEQYF. The CDR3 DNA is TGTGCCAGCAGCTTATCCCGGACAGGGTACGAGCAGTACTTC.

This clone came up once. The chain uses TRBV15 and TRBJ1-2, with a weak D call TRBD1 (5 bases). This CDR3 is 13 amino acids long. The germline V gene has CDR1 LNHNV and CDR2 YYDKDF (reference sequence). Trimming removed 5 bases from V and 5 bases from J, with 12 bases in between. This CDR3 is CATSRGGWYGYTF. The CDR3, as DNA: TGTGCCACCAGCCGGGGGGGGTGGTATGGCTACACCTTC.